These 29 T cell receptor beta chains were sequenced from one sample in a study of CD8 T cells in ankylosing spondylitis. The antigens these receptors bind are not known. TCRdb ran MiXCR on the 5' RACE reads and lists one entry per CDR3 protein. The table records approximately 540,000 distinct CDR3 sequences, about 12% of them present only once. Regarding the study as a whole: A motif in TCR beta, a set of under ten highly homologous variants, appeared characteristic of ankylosing spondylitis blood.

The sample comprised blood, either unsorted or a sorted T cell fraction (not recorded which). Source of these receptors: a male donor with ankylosing spondylitis.

This clonotype was picked up a small number of times. The J gene is TRBJ1-3, the V gene TRBV6-1; D is unresolved. V was trimmed by 6 bases and J by 0 bases, leaving 12 bases between them. Germline CDR1 reads MNHNS; CDR2 reads SASEGT. The CDR3 runs to 15 residues. This CDR3 reads CASRELPSSGNTIYF. The CDR3 nucleotides are TGTGCCAGCAGGGAGCTCCCGAGCTCTGGAAACACCATATATTTT.

The chain carries TRBV5-6 and TRBJ2-7, with 15 positions matching TRBD2. The CDR3 spans 17 residues. J gave up 3 bases and V 4 bases, and 8 bases lay outside the gene matches. The V gene's germline CDR1 is SGHDT and CDR2 YYEEEE. As DNA, the CDR3 is TGTGCCAGCAGCCCCGGGACTAGCGGGAGGATCTTCTACGAGCAGTACTTC. It codes for CASSPGTSGRIFYEQYF.

This clonotype was counted only a few times. The chain couples TRBV2 to TRBJ1-3; no reliable D call. CDR1 and CDR2 (germline): SNHLY, FYNNEI. The CDR3 spans 14 residues. V lost 9 bases, J lost 4 bases, and 16 bases lay in between. The CDR3 DNA is TGTGCCAGTTGCCCTTTTAACTCCGGAAACACCATATATTTT. This gives the protein CASCPFNSGNTIYF.

This clonotype was seen only a few times. This chain uses TRBV6-2 or TRBV6-3 with TRBJ2-7; 11 positions agree with TRBD2. Germline V gene data show CDR1 as MNHEY and CDR2 as SVGEGT. This CDR3 is built from 13 residues. With V trimmed by 8 bases and J by 5 bases, 5 bases remained unmatched. CDR3 bases: TGTGCCAGCGGACTAGCGGGTACCAACGAGCAGTACGTC. Amino acid sequence: CASGLAGTNEQYV.

The chain links TRBV27 to TRBJ2-1, with 14 bases that match TRBD2. The V and J ends lost 5 bases and 8 bases, in that order; junction bases with no gene match: 5. The length of the CDR3 is 15 residues. The germline V gene has CDR1 MNHEY and CDR2 SMNVEV (reference sequence). The CDR3 protein is CASSVGTSGSDEQFF. In DNA form, the CDR3 reads TGTGCCAGCAGTGTAGGGACTAGCGGGAGCGATGAGCAGTTCTTC.

In nucleotides, the CDR3 is TGCGCCAGCAGCGTCTGGAGCTCCTACGAGCAGTACTTC. Translated: CASSVWSSYEQYF. The chain has TRBV5-1 and TRBJ2-7, with D unresolved. The V end was cut by 4 bases, the J end by 0 bases, with 8 bases between. CDR1 and CDR2 from the germline V gene are SGHRS and YFSETQ. The CDR3 sequence is 13 residues long.

V and J are TRBV20-1 and TRBJ2-1, with 8 bases aligning to TRBD2. Trimming at V came to 3 bases and at J to 8 bases, leaving 9 bases not matched to a gene. The CDR3 sequence is 14 residues long. Germline V gene lookup returns CDR1 DFQATT and CDR2 SNEGSKA (reference sequence). The CDR3: CSASYTGGNDEQFF. In DNA form, the CDR3 reads TGCAGTGCTAGTTATACGGGAGGGAACGATGAGCAGTTCTTC.

This rearrangement joins TRBV29-1 to TRBJ2-1, with 11 bases that match TRBD1. The germline V gene encodes CDR1 SQVTM and CDR2 ANQGSEA. This CDR3 is 14 amino acids long. The J segment lost 5 bases and the V segment lost 6 bases, leaving 6 bases of the junction unmatched. DNA of the CDR3: TGCAGCGTCCACGGACAGGGGGCCCACAATGAGCAGTTCTTC. This gives the protein CSVHGQGAHNEQFF.

The sample holds many counts of this clonotype. The chain couples TRBV20-1 to TRBJ2-3, with 7 bases lining up with TRBD2. The CDR3 sequence is 15 residues long. Germline CDR1 is DFQATT and CDR2 is SNEGSKA (reference sequence). The trim removed 5 bases at V and 3 bases at J, leaving 11 bases unmatched. The CDR3 nucleotides are TGCAGTGCTCTGGTGCGGGAGATTGGGACAGATACGCAGTATTTT. It encodes CSALVREIGTDTQYF.

The V gene is TRBV12-3 or TRBV12-4, the J gene TRBJ2-1; D is possibly TRBD2 (6 bases). Trimming removed 0 bases from V and 9 bases from J, with 18 bases in between. There are 16 residues in the CDR3. The CDR3 loop is CASSLALSGYESEQFF. The DNA for the CDR3 is TGTGCCAGCAGTTTAGCTTTGAGCGGGTACGAGAGTGAGCAGTTCTTC.

There are a few counts of this clonotype. The V and J genes are TRBV12-3 or TRBV12-4 and TRBJ2-1; no clear D. CDR3 length: 11 residues. Trimming left V 6 bases short and J 11 bases short, with 11 bases between. The DNA for the CDR3 is TGTGCCAGCAGCCCATCGGAGAAGCAGTTCTTC. As protein: CASSPSEKQFF.

The gene calls are TRBV5-1 and TRBJ2-3; TRBD2 is a possible D gene (5 bases). Germline V gene sequence: CDR1 SGHRS, CDR2 YFSETQ. Trimming removed 2 bases at V and 5 bases at J, with 12 bases between. The CDR3 is 14 residues long. The CDR3 sequence is CASSFLGVEDTQYF. CDR3 sequence (DNA): TGCGCCAGCAGCTTTCTCGGGGTAGAAGATACGCAGTATTTT.

This clonotype occurred many times. The junction and the germline gene differ at one end; a read error may be behind it. The V gene is TRBV5-1, the J gene TRBJ2-3; D uncertain. The CDR3 covers 13 residues. CDR1 and CDR2 (germline): SGHRS, YFSETQ. The CDR3 DNA is TGTGCCAGCAGTTTAGGGATTACAGATACGCAGTATTTT. Protein sequence: CASSLGITDTQYF.

This clonotype was seen at least ten times. The rearrangement joins TRBV5-1 to TRBJ2-5; perhaps TRBD1 as D (5 bases). The CDR3 totals 13 residues. Germline values: CDR1 SGHRS, CDR2 YFSETQ. Trimming left V 3 bases short and J 5 bases short, with 11 bases between. CDR3 DNA: TGCGCCAGCAGCTCCAGGGATTTCGAGACCCAGTACTTC. It is translated as CASSSRDFETQYF. The full variable domain, completed using reference TRBV5-1 and TRBJ2-5, is KAGVTQTPRYLIKTRGQQVTLSCSPISGHRSVSWYQQTPGQGLQFLFEYFSETQRNKGNFPGRFSGRQFSNSRSEMNVSTLELGDSALYLCASSSRDFETQYFGPGTRLLVL.

The rearrangement joins TRBV12-3 or TRBV12-4 to TRBJ1-3; tentatively, D is TRBD1 (5 bases). Trimming stripped 3 bases from V and 0 bases from J, with 12 bases between. The CDR3 totals 16 residues. CDR3 nucleotides: TGTGCCAGCAGTTTTTCAGGGACCCACTCTGGAAACACCATATATTTT. Protein sequence: CASSFSGTHSGNTIYF.

The CDR3 protein is CASSVIRGANYGYTF. The CDR3 coding sequence is TGTGCCAGCAGTGTGATCAGGGGTGCTAACTATGGCTACACCTTC. The chain uses TRBV2 and TRBJ1-2; the D gene is possibly TRBD1 (6 bases). Deletions cut 4 bases from V and 0 bases from J, with 12 bases between. CDR1 and CDR2 from the germline V gene are SNHLY and FYNNEI. CDR3 length: 15 residues.

This clonotype came up many times. V is TRBV12-3 or TRBV12-4 and J is TRBJ1-3; D may be TRBD1 (5 bases). V was pared by 6 bases and J by 3 bases, with 9 bases between. CDR3 length: 13 amino acids. Written as DNA, the CDR3 is TGTGCCAGCAGCGAGGGGTTTGGAAACACCATATATTTT. Translated, it gives CASSEGFGNTIYF.

This clonotype was found a few times. The chain has TRBV6-2 or TRBV6-3 and TRBJ2-7, with D possibly being TRBD1 or TRBD2 (5 bases each). Trimming shortened V by 6 bases and J by 7 bases, and 22 bases separated the two germline ends. Germline V lookup: CDR1 MNHEY, CDR2 SVGEGT. The CDR3 consists of 15 residues. The CDR3 nucleotides are TGTGCCAGCAGAGACCCGGGGCCTGGTAAGAGGGAGCAGTACTTC. Protein product: CASRDPGPGKREQYF.

The gene calls are TRBV3-1 and TRBJ2-7; D remains ambiguous. V was shortened by 3 bases and J by 12 bases, with 24 bases between the two germline ends. Germline V gene data show CDR1 as LGHDT and CDR2 as YNNKEL (reference sequence). The CDR3 is 15 amino acids. The chain's CDR3 is CASSQKSEGWGRGYF. The CDR3 nucleotides are TGTGCCAGCAGCCAGAAGAGTGAAGGATGGGGTCGTGGGTACTTC.

This clonotype was seen at least ten times. The V gene is TRBV19, the J gene TRBJ2-7; 8 bases are a match to TRBD1. Germline-derived CDR1 and CDR2 are LNHDA and SQIVND (reference sequence). The CDR3 is 16 amino acids. J gave up 3 bases and V 4 bases, and 11 bases lay outside the gene matches. The CDR3 region has the DNA TGTGCCAGTAGTACGCCTATCGGGACAGGAAACTACGAGCAGTACTTC. Its translation: CASSTPIGTGNYEQYF.

In its sample, this clonotype was seen a few times. This chain joins TRBV20-1 and TRBJ2-1; the D is unclear. The V gene's germline CDR1 is DFQATT and CDR2 SNEGSKA (reference sequence). V lost 6 bases and J 0 bases, leaving 15 bases between the germline ends. The CDR3 loop spans 15 amino acids. The CDR3 sequence: CSAPGYPSSYNEQFF. CDR3 bases: TGCAGTGCCCCCGGGTACCCGAGCTCCTACAATGAGCAGTTCTTC.

In this sample, this clonotype turned up a few times. The rearrangement joins TRBV28 to TRBJ2-4; the D is unclear. The CDR3 sequence is 14 residues long. V was cut by 0 bases and J by 3 bases, with 6 bases left in between. The germline V gene has CDR1 MDHEN and CDR2 SYDVKM. The CDR3 DNA follows: TGTGCCAGCAGTTTATGGGACCTCAAAAACATTCAGTACTTC. As protein: CASSLWDLKNIQYF.

This clonotype was picked up many times. CDR3 coding DNA: TGTGCCAGCAGTTACTCGATTGGTTCCGGGACTAGGTGGGCTGAGCAGTTCTTC. This gives the protein CASSYSIGSGTRWAEQFF. The rearrangement uses TRBV6-2 or TRBV6-3 and TRBJ2-1; TRBD2 matches at 8 bases. V shed 0 bases, J shed 9 bases, and the junction held 16 bases outside the gene matches. Germline CDR1 MNHEY, CDR2 SVGEGT. There are 18 residues in the CDR3.

CDR3: CASREREGPYEQYF. The CDR3 DNA follows: TGTGCCAGTCGAGAGCGGGAGGGCCCCTACGAGCAGTACTTC. V gene TRBV19 combines with J gene TRBJ2-7, with 10 positions matching TRBD2. CDR3 size: 14 residues. The germline V gene encodes CDR1 LNHDA and CDR2 SQIVND (reference sequence). V shed 8 bases and J 2 bases; nucleotides not matched to a gene: 6.

This clonotype was observed a handful of times. This chain links TRBV3-1 with TRBJ2-1; the D gene is possibly TRBD2 (6 bases). The CDR3 runs 17 residues. The ends were cut back, 4 bases at V and 3 bases at J, with 19 bases in the middle. From germline, CDR1 is LGHDT and CDR2 YNNKEL (reference sequence). The CDR3 loop reads CASSRLDGSVGYNEQFF. The CDR3 nucleotides are TGTGCCAGCAGCCGACTAGACGGGTCGGTAGGCTACAATGAGCAGTTCTTC.

The chain links TRBV25-1 to TRBJ1-3; tentative D call: TRBD1 (5 bases). The CDR3 covers 15 residues. Trimming stripped 8 bases from V and 0 bases from J, with 14 bases between. Germline V gene sequence: CDR1 MGHDK, CDR2 SYGVNS. CDR3 nucleotide sequence: TGTGCCAGCCAAACCTATAGGGGCTCTGGAAACACCATATATTTT. This translates into CASQTYRGSGNTIYF.

This clonotype appeared a few times. This chain links TRBV20-1 with TRBJ2-3; 9 bases are a match to TRBD2. The CDR3 runs to 15 residues. Germline-derived CDR1 and CDR2 are DFQATT and SNEGSKA (reference sequence). Germline trimming cut 5 bases from V and 3 bases from J; bases unmatched to any gene: 9. CDR3 DNA sequence: TGCAGTGCTGTGGGGACTAGCCTTGTGACAGATACGCAGTATTTT. This sequence encodes CSAVGTSLVTDTQYF.

The chain joins TRBV12-3 or TRBV12-4 to TRBJ1-2; D not resolved. The CDR3 is 12 residues long. Trimming removed 4 bases at V and 6 bases at J, with 9 bases between. This CDR3 is CASSSPGHGYTF. The CDR3 DNA reads as TGTGCCAGCAGTTCCCCGGGCCATGGCTACACCTTC.

A few counts support this clonotype. The chain joins TRBV20-1 to TRBJ1-2; TRBD1 is a possible D gene (5 bases). The CDR3 is 13 residues long. The V and J ends lost 5 bases and 0 bases respectively, with 10 bases between them. The germline V gene encodes CDR1 DFQATT and CDR2 SNEGSKA (reference sequence). CDR3 DNA: TGCAGTGCTGCACCCAGGGCTAACTATGGCTACACCTTC. Its protein is CSAAPRANYGYTF.